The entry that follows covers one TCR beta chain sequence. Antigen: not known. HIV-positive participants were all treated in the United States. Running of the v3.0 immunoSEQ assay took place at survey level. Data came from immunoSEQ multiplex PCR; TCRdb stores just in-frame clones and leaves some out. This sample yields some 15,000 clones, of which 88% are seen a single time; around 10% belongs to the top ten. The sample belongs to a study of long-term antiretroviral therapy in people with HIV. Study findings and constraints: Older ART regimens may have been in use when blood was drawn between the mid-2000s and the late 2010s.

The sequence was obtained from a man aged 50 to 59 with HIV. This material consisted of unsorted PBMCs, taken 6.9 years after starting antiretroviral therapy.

This CDR3 reads CASSEGLAGPYEQYF. The DNA for the CDR3 is TGTGCCAGCAGCGAGGGACTAGCGGGGCCCTACGAGCAGTACTTC. The chain is built from TRBV9 and TRBJ2-7; 13 bases align to TRBD2. This CDR3 has 15 residues. Per germline, CDR1 SGDLS and CDR2 YYNGEE. J gave up 2 bases and V 3 bases, and 2 bases lay outside the gene matches.